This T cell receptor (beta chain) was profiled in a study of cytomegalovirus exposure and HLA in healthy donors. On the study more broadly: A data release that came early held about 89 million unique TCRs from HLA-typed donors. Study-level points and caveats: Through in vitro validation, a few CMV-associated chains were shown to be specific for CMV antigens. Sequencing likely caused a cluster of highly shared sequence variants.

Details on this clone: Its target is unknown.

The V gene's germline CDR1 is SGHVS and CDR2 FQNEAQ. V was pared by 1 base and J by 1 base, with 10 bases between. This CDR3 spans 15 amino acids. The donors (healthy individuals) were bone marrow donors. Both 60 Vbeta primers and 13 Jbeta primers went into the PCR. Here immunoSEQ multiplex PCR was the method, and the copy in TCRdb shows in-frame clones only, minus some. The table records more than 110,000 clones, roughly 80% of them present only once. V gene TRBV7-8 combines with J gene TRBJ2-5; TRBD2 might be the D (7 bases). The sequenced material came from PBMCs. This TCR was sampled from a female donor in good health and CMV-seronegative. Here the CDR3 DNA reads TGTGCCAGCAGCTTAGGTCGGGGGGCCCAAGAGACCCAGTACTTC. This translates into CASSLGRGAQETQYF.